This T cell receptor beta chain was sequenced for a study of human T cells and chemical hapten exposure. From the RACE reads, TCRdb called clonotypes with MiXCR, one entry per CDR3 protein. The repertoire includes over 75,000 distinct CDR3 sequences, approximately 8% of them detected once, and less than 2% sits in the top ten. The time point is: patch test 1, 2 weeks after DPC sensitization. Sample treatment: therapeutic diphenylcyclopropenone sensitization with weekly scalp DPC. The V end was cut by 9 bases, the J end by 6 bases, with 14 bases between. Looked up from germline, CDR1 is SNHLY and CDR2 is FYNNEI. This CDR3 contains 12 residues. This clonotype was picked up many times.

Specimen: whole blood, collected in connection with sensitization to the hapten diphenylcyclopropenone (DPC). This clonotype was obtained from a woman aged 25-40 years with alopecia areata. Some clones in this sample may be carry-over from other donors' samples. The chain employs TRBV2 and TRBJ1-1; D possibly corresponds to TRBD1 (5 bases). DNA of the CDR3: TGTGCCAGGTTAAACAGGATCCCTGAAGCTTTCTTT. This sequence encodes CARLNRIPEAFF. Full variable domain (rest looked up from reference TRBV2 and TRBJ1-1): EPEVTQTPSHQVTQMGQEVILRCVPISNHLYFYWYRQILGQKVEFLVSFYNNEISEKSEIFDDQFSVERPDGSNFTLKIRSTKLEDSAMYFCARLNRIPEAFFGQGTRLTVV.